This T cell receptor (beta chain) was documented in a study of identical twins. Study-wide findings and caveats: Findings depended on cross-sectional statistics rather than tracking the same donors.

A few counts support this clonotype. Its antigen is still unknown. CDR3 size: 14 residues. The V end was cut by 4 bases, the J end by 0 bases, with 9 bases between. Germline V lookup: CDR1 SGHRS, CDR2 YFSETQ. Template switching supplied a universal primer site; unique molecular identifiers were carried on the cDNA. One entry per CDR3 protein, called by TCRdb with MiXCR from the 5' RACE reads. This table holds 700,000 or so distinct CDR3 sequences, approximately 22% found once. The same data also went into a second study, on T cells expressing NK-cell markers. Per that study: Sequenced donors, eight in total, included seven who were HCMV-seropositive and one who was seronegative.

The sequence came from a woman aged 18-29 years in good health. The gene calls are TRBV5-1 and TRBJ2-3; no clear D. The specimen was PBMCs. The CDR3 reads CASSQWISTDTQYF. As DNA, the CDR3 is TGCGCCAGCAGCCAGTGGATTAGCACAGATACGCAGTATTTT.